This passage covers 31 T cell receptor beta chains from one sample sequenced in a study of blood T cell repertoires in COVID-19. Assay: immunoSEQ multiplex PCR; the TCRdb copy retains only in-frame clones and omits some. The table has approximately 300,000 clones, more than 70% seen once. The sample taken for sequencing was peripheral blood. These receptors were collected from a man between 18 and 35 years old who had recovered from COVID-19.

This chain connects TRBV4-3 to TRBJ1-2, with 9 bases lining up with TRBD1. The CDR3 totals 14 residues. Germline V gives CDR1 LGHNA, CDR2 YSLEER. V lost 3 bases and J lost 7; bases outside the gene matches: 6. The CDR3 region has the DNA TGCGCCAGCAGCCACCCCGGGACAGGGACTGGCTACACCTTC. Translating gives CASSHPGTGTGYTF.

The chain couples TRBV4-2 to TRBJ2-5; D is perhaps TRBD2 (5 bases). The V gene lost 0 bases and the J gene lost 5 bases, with 16 bases spanning the gap. Germline-derived CDR1 and CDR2 are LGHNA and YNFKEQ. The CDR3 has 16 residues. CDR3 nucleotides: TGTGCCAGCAGCCAAGATTTCACAGCGGCTGGGGAGACCCAGTACTTC. It specifies CASSQDFTAAGETQYF.

The chain has TRBV7-9 and TRBJ2-5, with 7 bases fitting TRBD2. CDR1 and CDR2 from the germline V gene are SEHNR and FQNEAQ (reference sequence). There are 16 residues in the CDR3. V trimming: 6 bases; J trimming: 1 base; junction bases outside the gene matches: 11. The DNA of the CDR3 is TGTGCCAGCAGTCCAGAGGGGAGGGAGGGCCAAGAGACCCAGTACTTC. Protein sequence: CASSPEGREGQETQYF.

The rearrangement uses TRBV7-7 and TRBJ1-1; the D gene is possibly TRBD1 (6 bases). The CDR3 is 13 residues long. Germline lookup yields CDR1 SSHAT and CDR2 FNYEAQ (reference sequence). With 2 bases removed from V and 7 bases from J, the gap between germline ends came to 11 bases. Here the CDR3 reads CASSLTPGHEAFF. In DNA form, the CDR3 reads TGTGCCAGCAGCTTAACTCCGGGACATGAAGCTTTCTTT.

The chain employs TRBV10-3 and TRBJ1-3; 10 nucleotides line up with TRBD1. This CDR3 comprises 15 residues. With V trimmed by 6 bases and J by 0 bases, 2 bases remained unmatched. Germline-derived CDR1 and CDR2 are ENHRY and SYGVKD. The CDR3 protein is CAIRDRGLSGNTIYF. Written as DNA, the CDR3 is TGTGCCATCAGAGACAGGGGGCTCTCTGGAAACACCATATATTTT.

The gene calls are TRBV20-1 and TRBJ1-5; 7 nucleotides align to TRBD1. CDR1 and CDR2 from the germline V gene are DFQATT and SNEGSKA (reference sequence). The CDR3 totals 13 residues. V lost 3 bases and J lost 6; bases outside the gene matches: 5. CDR3 loop: CSASVQGVQPQHF. The CDR3 DNA reads as TGCAGTGCTAGTGTGCAGGGGGTTCAGCCCCAGCATTTT.

This chain connects TRBV4-2 to TRBJ2-1, with TRBD2 identical over 7 bases. The junction had 5 bases not matched to a gene; V was cut back by 4 bases and J by 8 bases. Germline V gene sequence: CDR1 LGHNA, CDR2 YNFKEQ. This CDR3 region has 13 residues. The CDR3: CASSPGLIDEQFF. The CDR3 DNA follows: TGTGCCAGCAGCCCGGGACTAATAGATGAGCAGTTCTTC.

The CDR3 loop reads CASENRIYEQYF. In nucleotides, the CDR3 is TGTGCCAGCGAGAACAGAATCTACGAGCAGTACTTC. The chain employs TRBV6-5 and TRBJ2-7; no reliable D call. The V end lost 8 bases, the J end lost 3 bases, and 11 bases lay between the germline ends. The CDR3 is made up of 12 amino acids. Germline V gene lookup returns CDR1 MNHEY and CDR2 SVGAGI.

The chain has TRBV6-5 and TRBJ1-1; D may be TRBD1 (5 bases). Per the germline V gene, CDR1 is MNHEY and CDR2 is SVGAGI. The CDR3 covers 15 residues. V lost 0 bases and J lost 5, with 13 bases in between. The CDR3 sequence: CASSYSQGGNTEAFF. CDR3 in DNA: TGTGCCAGCAGTTACTCCCAGGGCGGGAATACTGAAGCTTTCTTT.

V and J are TRBV14 and TRBJ2-5; a weak D match, TRBD1 (6 bases). With 0 bases removed from V and 3 bases from J, the gap between germline ends came to 20 bases. The germline CDR1 and CDR2 sequences are SGHDN and FVKESK. CDR3 length equals 18 residues. CDR3: CASSQELGRGQRKETQYF. CDR3 nucleotide sequence: TGTGCCAGCAGCCAAGAGTTAGGACGGGGACAAAGAAAAGAGACCCAGTACTTC.

V is TRBV5-1 and J is TRBJ1-1; the D gene is possibly TRBD1 (5 bases). This CDR3 region has 13 residues. Germline V lookup: CDR1 SGHRS, CDR2 YFSETQ. The V and J ends lost 0 bases and 8 bases respectively, with 11 bases between them. The CDR3 spells CASSLVQGGEAFF. The CDR3 DNA reads TGCGCCAGCAGCTTGGTTCAGGGTGGAGAAGCTTTCTTT.

V usage is TRBV11-2 and J usage is TRBJ2-3; 10 bases map to TRBD1. The CDR3 is 19 amino acids. The junction had 15 bases not matched to a gene; V was cut back by 5 bases and J by 1 base. Germline CDR1 is SGHAT and CDR2 is FQNNGV. The CDR3 DNA is TGTGCCAGCAGCCCCAAAGGGACAGGGGCGCCAGGACGCACAGATACGCAGTATTTT. Protein: CASSPKGTGAPGRTDTQYF. The whole variable domain, filled in from reference TRBV11-2 and TRBJ2-3, reads EAGVAQSPRYKIIEKRQSVAFWCNPISGHATLYWYQQILGQGPKLLIQFQNNGVVDDSQLPKDRFSAERLKGVDSTLKIQPAKLEDSAVYLCASSPKGTGAPGRTDTQYFGPGTRLTVL.

This chain connects TRBV5-1 to TRBJ2-7, with 7 positions matching TRBD2. Germline V gives CDR1 SGHRS, CDR2 YFSETQ. V lost 0 bases and J lost 2; bases outside the gene matches: 5. The CDR3 covers 15 residues. The CDR3 sequence is CASSLAAGPPYEQYF. CDR3 coding DNA: TGCGCCAGCAGCTTGGCAGCGGGACCCCCCTACGAGCAGTACTTC.

V and J are TRBV19 and TRBJ2-1, with 16 bases fitting TRBD2. The V gene's germline CDR1 is LNHDA and CDR2 SQIVND (reference sequence). V was clipped by 5 bases and J by 0 bases; unmatched bases: 7. CDR3 size: 19 residues. The CDR3 bases are TGTGCCAGTAGTGCGGGGACTAGCGGGGGGGCTAGCTCCTACAATGAGCAGTTCTTC. This sequence encodes CASSAGTSGGASSYNEQFF.

The rearrangement links TRBV18 to TRBJ1-3; TRBD1 matches at 10 bases. CDR1 is KGHSH and CDR2 is LQKENI in the germline V gene. The CDR3 has 20 residues. Germline trimming cut 3 bases from V and 0 bases from J; bases unmatched to any gene: 14. The CDR3 loop is CASSPPQGQGLIRSGNTIYF. In nucleotides, the CDR3 is TGTGCCAGCTCACCCCCTCAGGGACAGGGGCTTATCCGCTCTGGAAACACCATATATTTT. Full variable domain (missing parts from reference TRBV18 and TRBJ1-3): NAGVMQNPRHLVRRRGQEARLRCSPMKGHSHVYWYRQLPEEGLKFMVYLQKENIIDESGMPKERFSAEFPKEGPSILRIQQVVRGDSAAYFCASSPPQGQGLIRSGNTIYFGEGSWLTVV.

The chain combines TRBV29-1 with TRBJ2-3; D perhaps matches TRBD1 (5 bases). This CDR3 spans 15 amino acids. CDR1 and CDR2 from the germline V gene are SQVTM and ANQGSEA. With 5 bases removed from V and 0 bases from J, the gap between germline ends came to 15 bases. The CDR3 nucleotides are TGCAGCGTTTGGACAATTTTCTCTAGCACAGATACGCAGTATTTT. Translating it yields CSVWTIFSSTDTQYF.

The rearrangement links TRBV6-5 to TRBJ1-4, with TRBD1 identical over 9 bases. Germline V gives CDR1 MNHEY, CDR2 SVGAGI. The CDR3 runs to 15 residues. J lost 4 bases, V lost 4 bases, and 4 bases had no gene match. This CDR3 reads CASSSQGAGNEKLFF. CDR3 nucleotide sequence: TGTGCCAGCAGTTCACAGGGGGCGGGTAATGAAAAACTGTTTTTT.

V and J are TRBV28 and TRBJ1-6; D may be TRBD1 (6 bases). Germline values: CDR1 MDHEN, CDR2 SYDVKM. There are 15 residues in the CDR3. V was shortened by 6 bases and J by 4 bases, with 13 bases between the two germline ends. CDR3: CASSAGVFYNSPLHF. Here the CDR3 DNA reads TGTGCCAGCAGCGCAGGGGTTTTTTATAATTCACCCCTCCACTTT.

The chain joins TRBV27 to TRBJ1-3; no clear D. The germline V gene encodes CDR1 MNHEY and CDR2 SMNVEV (reference sequence). Deletions cut 2 bases from V and 0 bases from J, with 8 bases between. The CDR3 sequence is 15 residues long. CDR3 sequence reads: CASSLNGDSGNTIYF. CDR3 DNA: TGTGCCAGCAGTTTAAACGGGGACTCTGGAAACACCATATATTTT.

This clone was seen only once. V usage is TRBV6-4 and J usage is TRBJ1-1; tentative D call: TRBD1 (6 bases). The length of the CDR3 is 11 residues. V lost 5 bases to trimming and J lost 6 bases, with 7 bases between them. CDR1 and CDR2 from the germline V gene are MRHNA and SNTAGT. In DNA, the CDR3 is TGTGCCAGCAGTACAGGGTCTGAAGCTTTCTTT. This encodes CASSTGSEAFF.

The chain links TRBV15 to TRBJ2-5, with 7 bases identical to TRBD1. Trimming cost V 4 bases and J 5 bases; bases outside gene matches: 7. The germline V gene encodes CDR1 LNHNV and CDR2 YYDKDF (reference sequence). The CDR3 sequence is 14 residues long. CDR3 DNA: TGTGCCACCAGCAAAGACAGGGCGGTGGAGACCCAGTACTTC. Translated: CATSKDRAVETQYF.

A few counts support this clone. The J gene is TRBJ1-3, the V gene TRBV4-2; D gene ambiguous. CDR1 is LGHNA, CDR2 YNFKEQ, per germline. V lost 0 bases and J lost 4, with 7 bases in between. The length of the CDR3 is 14 residues. The CDR3 protein is CASSQETAGNTIYF. The CDR3 nucleotides are TGTGCCAGCAGCCAAGAAACAGCCGGAAACACCATATATTTT.

The gene calls are TRBV7-2 and TRBJ1-3, with D perhaps matching TRBD1 (6 bases). V was clipped by 5 bases and J by 11 bases, with 13 bases between them. The germline CDR1 and CDR2 sequences are SGHTA and FQGNSA. This CDR3 region has 12 residues. CDR3 DNA: TGTGCCAGCAGCCCAGGCGGGGGCGCCATATATTTT. Protein product: CASSPGGGAIYF.

This chain links TRBV10-3 with TRBJ2-5; D is uncertain. The CDR3 loop spans 14 amino acids. Trimming stripped 4 bases from V and 2 bases from J, with 11 bases between. CDR1 is ENHRY and CDR2 is SYGVKD in the germline V gene. DNA for the CDR3: TGTGCCATCAGTGGGCTAGACCGGCAAGAGACCCAGTACTTC. This gives the protein CAISGLDRQETQYF.

V is TRBV30 and J is TRBJ1-2; 10 nucleotides align to TRBD1. The CDR3 is made up of 13 amino acids. Germline values: CDR1 GTSNPN, CDR2 SVGIG (reference sequence). V lost 0 bases to trimming and J lost 7 bases; unmatched junction nucleotides: 2. For the CDR3, the DNA is TGTGCCTGGAGTGTGACAGGGGGCATTGGCTACACCTTC. Residues: CAWSVTGGIGYTF.

This sequence joins TRBV19 and TRBJ2-7; TRBD1 aligns across 10 bases. The CDR3 contains 15 residues. The J segment lost 4 bases and the V segment lost 4 bases, leaving 7 bases of the junction unmatched. Per germline, CDR1 LNHDA and CDR2 SQIVND (reference sequence). CDR3 DNA: TGTGCCAGTAGTACCCTCCGGGACAGGGGTTACGAGCAGTACTTC. Its protein product is CASSTLRDRGYEQYF.

The chain is built from TRBV4-1 and TRBJ1-1; D gene uncertain. This CDR3 is 16 amino acids long. Germline values: CDR1 MGHRA, CDR2 YSYEKL. The V gene lost 0 bases and the J gene lost 4 bases, with 15 bases spanning the gap. DNA for the CDR3: TGCGCCAGCAGCCAAGATTTTAACCGAGAGGGCACTGAAGCTTTCTTT. It translates to CASSQDFNREGTEAFF.

V is TRBV2 and J is TRBJ2-1; 7 positions agree with TRBD1. Unmatched junction bases numbered 10, after V lost 6 bases and J lost 8 bases. The CDR3 length is 14 residues. Germline CDR1 is SNHLY and CDR2 is FYNNEI. The CDR3 is CASRDLSGQHEQFF. DNA of the CDR3: TGTGCCAGCAGGGACCTATCGGGACAGCATGAGCAGTTCTTC.

The chain links TRBV7-8 to TRBJ1-1; D unresolved. This CDR3 contains 15 residues. Germline CDR1 reads SGHVS; CDR2 reads FQNEAQ. Trimming took off 1 base at V and 0 bases at J, with 9 bases between the two ends. CDR3 in amino acids: CASSLESVLNTEAFF. As DNA, the CDR3 is TGTGCCAGCAGCTTAGAGTCAGTCCTGAACACTGAAGCTTTCTTT.

In nucleotides, the CDR3 is TGTGCCTGGAGTGTACTCTTGACAGGCCTTTATGGCTACACCTTC. Its protein is CAWSVLLTGLYGYTF. The chain couples TRBV30 to TRBJ1-2, with D possibly being TRBD1 (6 bases). The germline V and J ends were trimmed by 0 bases and 5 bases, with 16 bases remaining between them. This CDR3 is 15 amino acids long. CDR1 and CDR2 from the germline V gene are GTSNPN and SVGIG (reference sequence).

This chain connects TRBV6-5 to TRBJ1-5; D uncertain. In germline, CDR1 is MNHEY, CDR2 SVGAGI. The V gene lost 6 bases and the J gene lost 3 bases, with 9 bases spanning the gap. The CDR3 totals 13 residues. The CDR3 loop is CASRQSFNQPQHF. In DNA, the CDR3 is TGTGCCAGCAGACAGAGTTTCAATCAGCCCCAGCATTTT.